The next 22 T cell receptor beta chains were all read from a single sample in a study of shared clonotypes between healthy human individuals. The method was immunoSEQ multiplex PCR; TCRdb's version includes in-frame clones alone and lacks a portion of them. The sample has about 500,000 clones; roughly 80% are singletons. Input material: PBMCs. These receptors were taken from a woman between 40 and 50 years old in good health. Some clones in this sample may be carry-over from other donors' samples.

Regarding this clone: This sequence may be a read error, since a much larger clone differs from it by one base. Since the CDR3 does not end with the conserved phenylalanine or tryptophan, this likely comes from a read error. The gene calls are TRBV27 and TRBJ1-1; TRBD1 aligns across 7 bases. Per germline, CDR1 MNHEY and CDR2 SMNVEV (reference sequence). The CDR3 length is 15 residues. V trimming: 3 bases; J trimming: 0 bases; junction bases outside the gene matches: 4. This chain's CDR3 is CASSLVQGLNTEAFL. The CDR3, as DNA: TGTGCCAGCAGTTTGGTACAGGGGCTGAACACTGAAGCTTTCCTT.

This clone has a handful of counts. The chain employs TRBV2 and TRBJ2-7; tentatively, D is TRBD1 or TRBD2 (5 bases each). V was shortened by 4 bases and J by 3 bases, with 10 bases between the two germline ends. The CDR3 is 13 amino acids. The germline gives CDR1 SNHLY, CDR2 FYNNEI. The CDR3 loop is CASSVERGYEQYF. CDR3 sequence (DNA): TGTGCCAGCAGTGTTGAGAGGGGCTACGAGCAGTACTTC.

The chain recombines TRBV5-3 with TRBJ2-5; 9 bases are shared with TRBD2. TRBV5-3 is an ORF, and what it does is uncertain. J gave up 0 bases and V 4 bases, and 4 bases lay outside the gene matches. The CDR3 contains 15 residues. CDR3 residues: CARSSGLAHQETQYF. In nucleotides, the CDR3 is TGTGCCAGAAGCAGCGGACTAGCGCACCAAGAGACCCAGTACTTC.

The chain couples TRBV4-3 to TRBJ1-2; D is ambiguous. Germline V gives CDR1 LGHNA, CDR2 YSLEER. CDR3 length: 16 residues. V was trimmed by 0 bases and J by 7 bases, leaving 18 bases between them. DNA for the CDR3: TGCGCCAGCAGCCAAGATGAACGACCGGGCCGTGGTGGCTACACCTTC. It is translated as CASSQDERPGRGGYTF.

This chain uses TRBV7-8 with TRBJ2-3; 8 bases agree with TRBD1. The germline CDR1 and CDR2 sequences are SGHVS and FQNEAQ. CDR3 length: 14 amino acids. The V and J ends lost 8 bases and 5 bases, in that order; junction bases with no gene match: 9. The CDR3 sequence is CASAVGRGQDTQYF. CDR3 in DNA: TGTGCCAGCGCGGTGGGCAGGGGGCAAGATACGCAGTATTTT.

To note about this clone: Only one base separates this from a far larger clonotype, so it likely reflects a read error. This is likely a read error, given that the CDR3 carries no conserved phenylalanine or tryptophan at its end. The gene calls are TRBV9 and TRBJ1-2; D may be TRBD1 (6 bases). There are 15 residues in the CDR3. V was trimmed by 0 bases and J by 0 bases, leaving 9 bases between them. Germline V gene sequence: CDR1 SGDLS, CDR2 YYNGEE. DNA for the CDR3: TGTGCCAGCAGCGTAGATAGGACAGCTAACTATGGCTACACCCTC. This translates into CASSVDRTANYGYTL.

The chain recombines TRBV7-2 with TRBJ2-5, with TRBD2 matching 7 bases. Germline CDR1 and CDR2: SGHTA and FQGNSA. The V gene end was trimmed by 3 bases and the J gene end by 4 bases; junction bases not matched to a gene: 8. The CDR3 spans 15 residues. CDR3 residues: CASSFGGSALETQYF. The DNA of the CDR3 is TGTGCCAGCAGCTTCGGCGGGAGCGCTCTAGAGACCCAGTACTTC.

The chain employs TRBV2 and TRBJ1-2; D not resolved. The CDR3 contains 15 residues. Germline values: CDR1 SNHLY, CDR2 FYNNEI. V gave up 7 bases and J gave up 4 bases, with 19 bases separating them. CDR3 loop: CASKKPGPGLYGYTF. Written as DNA, the CDR3 is TGTGCCAGCAAGAAACCGGGCCCTGGACTCTATGGCTACACCTTC.

V gene TRBV4-1 combines with J gene TRBJ2-7; tentatively, D is TRBD1 or TRBD2 (5 bases each). The V and J ends lost 1 base and 4 bases respectively, with 11 bases between them. The CDR3 is 14 amino acids. Per the germline V gene, CDR1 is MGHRA and CDR2 is YSYEKL. DNA for the CDR3: TGCGCCAGCAGCCAAGCCCTGGGGGTATACGAGCAGTACTTC. Translated, it gives CASSQALGVYEQYF.

This chain uses TRBV7-8 with TRBJ1-2; D unresolved. Germline CDR1 reads SGHVS; CDR2 reads FQNEAQ. V was clipped by 1 base and J by 8 bases, with 20 bases between them. This CDR3 has 16 residues. The DNA for the CDR3 is TGTGCCAGCAGCTTAGAGCACCCATCTTCGGGTAGGGGCTACACCTTC. Translated: CASSLEHPSSGRGYTF. Filled out from reference TRBV7-8 and TRBJ1-2, the complete variable domain reads GAGVSQSPRYKVAKRGQDVALRCDPISGHVSLFWYQQALGQGPEFLTYFQNEAQLDKSGLPSDRFFAERPEGSVSTLKIQRTQQEDSAVYLCASSLEHPSSGRGYTFGSGTRLTVV.

This clone has only a few counts. The CDR3 DNA is TGTGCCAGCAGCCTGGACGGGCCCCAGTACTTC. As protein: CASSLDGPQYF. J is TRBJ2-5 and V is TRBV4-2; D remains unclear. CDR1 is LGHNA, CDR2 YNFKEQ, per germline. The V and J ends lost 4 bases and 9 bases respectively, with 9 bases between them. The length of the CDR3 is 11 residues.

This clone was found many times. The chain links TRBV10-2 to TRBJ1-2; the D gene is possibly TRBD1 (6 bases). V was pared by 6 bases and J by 1 base, with 12 bases between. Germline values: CDR1 WSHSY, CDR2 SAAADI. The CDR3 totals 14 residues. The CDR3 nucleotides are TGCGCCAGCAGCCCAACAGGGCGTAACTATGGCTACACCTTC. This encodes CASSPTGRNYGYTF.

This rearrangement joins TRBV2 to TRBJ2-3, with a possible D match to TRBD2 (7 bases). The V and J ends lost 7 bases and 9 bases respectively, with 23 bases between them. The CDR3 extends over 15 amino acids. Germline CDR1 SNHLY, CDR2 FYNNEI. Here the CDR3 DNA reads TGTGCCAGCACCCCGACTAGCTCCCACACAGGGACGCAGTATTTT. Protein product: CASTPTSSHTGTQYF. Using reference TRBV2 and TRBJ2-3 for the parts outside the CDR3, the full variable domain is EPEVTQTPSHQVTQMGQEVILRCVPISNHLYFYWYRQILGQKVEFLVSFYNNEISEKSEIFDDQFSVERPDGSNFTLKIRSTKLEDSAMYFCASTPTSSHTGTQYFGPGTRLTVL.

This clone was seen only once. V usage is TRBV19 and J usage is TRBJ1-5; 9 bases agree with TRBD1. Germline trimming cut 3 bases from V and 4 bases from J; bases unmatched to any gene: 10. This CDR3 spans 17 amino acids. CDR1 LNHDA and CDR2 SQIVND come from the germline V gene (reference sequence). The CDR3 here is CASSMSPGQGENQPQHF. The CDR3 DNA is TGTGCCAGTAGTATGTCCCCGGGACAGGGAGAAAATCAGCCCCAGCATTTT. The whole variable domain, remainder taken from reference TRBV19 and TRBJ1-5, is DGGITQSPKYLFRKEGQNVTLSCEQNLNHDAMYWYRQDPGQGLRLIYYSQIVNDFQKGDIAEGYSVSREKKESFPLTVTSAQKNPTAFYLCASSMSPGQGENQPQHFGDGTRLSIL.

This clone was recorded only once. In nucleotides, the CDR3 is TGCGCCAGCAGACCAGACCCGACCGGGGAGCTGTTTTTT. Its protein is CASRPDPTGELFF. This chain connects TRBV5-1 to TRBJ2-2; unclear D gene. The CDR3 is 13 amino acids. CDR1 and CDR2 from the germline V gene are SGHRS and YFSETQ. The ends were cut back, 5 bases at V and 5 bases at J, with 10 bases in the middle.

A word on this clone: The sample holds other DNA sequences that translate to the same CDR3. The chain has TRBV5-1 and TRBJ1-1; the D gene is possibly TRBD1 (6 bases). Germline assignment: CDR1 SGHRS and CDR2 YFSETQ. CDR3 length: 14 residues. V lost 0 bases to trimming and J lost 4 bases, with 10 bases between them. CDR3 sequence: CASSLGGRGTEAFF. The CDR3 DNA is TGCGCCAGCAGCTTGGGGGGGCGAGGCACTGAAGCTTTCTTT. Using reference TRBV5-1 and TRBJ1-1 for the parts outside the CDR3, the full variable domain is KAGVTQTPRYLIKTRGQQVTLSCSPISGHRSVSWYQQTPGQGLQFLFEYFSETQRNKGNFPGRFSGRQFSNSRSEMNVSTLELGDSALYLCASSLGGRGTEAFFGQGTRLTVV.

In the case of this clone: A read error is the likely source, as a far larger clone sits one nucleotide away. The rearrangement joins TRBV5-1 to TRBJ1-2, with 8 bases lining up with TRBD1. Trimming cost V 3 bases and J 9 bases; bases outside gene matches: 10. The CDR3 runs 14 residues. Germline lookup yields CDR1 SGHRS and CDR2 YFSETQ. CDR3 protein: CASSSSGQGGSYTF. CDR3 bases: TGCGCCAGCAGCTCGTCCGGACAGGGCGGCAGCTACACCTTC.

This clone appeared once. The chain couples TRBV9 to TRBJ2-7; TRBD2 matches 10 bases. The CDR3 is made up of 18 amino acids. Germline CDR1 SGDLS, CDR2 YYNGEE. Trimming cost V 4 bases and J 0 bases; bases outside gene matches: 13. CDR3 DNA: TGTGCCAGCAGCACTAGTGCCCTAGCGGGAGACGGCTCCTACGAGCAGTACTTC. Translation gives CASSTSALAGDGSYEQYF. Full variable domain (missing parts from reference TRBV9 and TRBJ2-7): DSGVTQTPKHLITATGQRVTLRCSPRSGDLSVYWYQQSLDQGLQFLIQYYNGEERAKGNILERFSAQQFPDLHSELNLSSLELGDSALYFCASSTSALAGDGSYEQYFGPGTRLTVT.

The chain combines TRBV5-1 with TRBJ1-1; D is undetermined. In germline, CDR1 is SGHRS, CDR2 YFSETQ. V was cut by 3 bases and J by 3 bases, with 9 bases left in between. This CDR3 is built from 13 residues. The CDR3 here is CASSSDGYTEAFF. The CDR3 DNA reads TGCGCCAGCAGCTCGGACGGGTACACTGAAGCTTTCTTT.

This clone was recorded only once. This sequence joins TRBV5-4 and TRBJ2-4, with D tentatively TRBD1 (6 bases). Trimming removed 7 bases at V and 5 bases at J, with 19 bases between. Germline V CDR1 and CDR2: SGHNT, YYREEE (reference sequence). The CDR3 runs to 15 residues. The CDR3 loop reads CASGHLKEGENIQYF. CDR3 sequence (DNA): TGTGCCAGCGGTCATTTAAAAGAGGGGGAAAACATTCAGTACTTC.

The V gene is TRBV18, the J gene TRBJ2-5; 8 bases line up with TRBD1. J gave up 2 bases and V 7 bases, and 6 bases lay outside the gene matches. CDR3 length: 14 residues. Looked up from germline, CDR1 is KGHSH and CDR2 is LQKENI. The CDR3 loop reads CASCRGPSQETQYF. CDR3 nucleotide sequence: TGTGCCAGCTGCAGGGGGCCGAGTCAAGAGACCCAGTACTTC.

On this clone itself: This probably arose from a read error, given a far larger clone one base away. Other nucleotide sequences in the sample specify the same CDR3. V gene TRBV30 combines with J gene TRBJ2-7; the match to TRBD2 covers 12 bases. Unmatched junction bases numbered 4, after V lost 4 bases and J lost 3 bases. This CDR3 spans 14 amino acids. Germline CDR1 reads GTSNPN; CDR2 reads SVGIG (reference sequence). DNA for the CDR3: TGTGCCTGGACTGCACTAGCGGGGGGCTACGAGCAGTACTTC. Its translation: CAWTALAGGYEQYF.